The clone carrying this TCR beta chain has just a few counts. The data were obtained in a study of quantifying T cell responses using KT2 cells. Study summary: Reverse transcription used primers in the TCR alpha and beta constant regions.

Each cDNA got a UMI-containing oligo ligated at its 3' end. First-round PCR used approximately 4 cycles and beta primers RC1.1 and RC1.2 covering TRBC1 and TRBC2. From the UMI-ligation and nested PCR reads, TCRdb called clonotypes with MiXCR, one entry per CDR3 protein. The profile shows around 30,000 distinct CDR3 sequences, over 9% of them singletons. KT2, a clone with a known TCR, was spiked into unfractionated PBMC. The length of the CDR3 is 19 residues. V lost 2 bases, J lost 2 bases, and 12 bases stayed unmatched. Germline CDR1 and CDR2: SGHNT and YYREEE (reference sequence). The chain has TRBV5-4 and TRBJ2-3, with TRBD2 identical over 12 bases. This TCR was sampled from a human donor. Sequenced material: PBMCs spiked with cells of the T cell clone KT2. The CDR3 loop reads CASSLRAFRTSGTTDTQYF. DNA of the CDR3: TGTGCCAGCAGCTTACGAGCCTTTCGGACTAGCGGGACCACAGATACGCAGTATTTT.